This section outlines one T cell receptor (beta chain) sequence together with its context. TCRdb's table, derived via immunoSEQ multiplex PCR, lists solely in-frame clones and lacks some. Among under 250,000 clones listed, about four fifths were seen once. The data stem from a study of blood T cell repertoires in COVID-19. The receptor was isolated from a man aged 60 to 69 who had recovered from COVID-19. The specimen sequenced was PBMCs or T cells enriched from blood (not recorded which).

The CDR3: CASSLSGTRSYEQYF. Written as DNA, the CDR3 is TGCGCCAGCAGCTTGAGCGGGACAAGATCCTACGAGCAGTACTTC. This chain links TRBV5-1 with TRBJ2-7, with TRBD2 as a possible D gene (7 bases). Trimming pared 1 base from V and 1 base from J, leaving 12 bases between. This CDR3 comprises 15 residues. CDR1 SGHRS and CDR2 YFSETQ come from the germline V gene.